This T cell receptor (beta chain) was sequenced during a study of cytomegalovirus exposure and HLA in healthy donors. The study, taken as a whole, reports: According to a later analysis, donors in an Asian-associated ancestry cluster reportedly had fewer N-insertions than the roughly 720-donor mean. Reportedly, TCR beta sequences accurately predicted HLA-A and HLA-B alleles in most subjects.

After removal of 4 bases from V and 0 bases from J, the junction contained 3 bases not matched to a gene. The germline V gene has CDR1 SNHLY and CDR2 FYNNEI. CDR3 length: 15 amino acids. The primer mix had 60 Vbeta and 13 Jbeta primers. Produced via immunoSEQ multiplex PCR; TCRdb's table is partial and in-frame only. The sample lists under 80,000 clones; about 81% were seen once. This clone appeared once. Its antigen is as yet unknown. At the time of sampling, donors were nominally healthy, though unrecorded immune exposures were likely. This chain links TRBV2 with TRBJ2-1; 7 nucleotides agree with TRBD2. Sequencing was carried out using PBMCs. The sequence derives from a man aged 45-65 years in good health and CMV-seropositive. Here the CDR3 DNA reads TGTGCCAGCAGTGTTGGCGGGGGCTCCTACAATGAGCAGTTCTTC. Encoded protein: CASSVGGGSYNEQFF.